These 6 T cell receptor beta chains were all obtained from the same sample, sequenced in a study of early T cells in non-severe SARS-CoV-2 infection. TCRdb ran MiXCR on the 5' RACE reads and lists one entry per CDR3 protein. The table shows about 47,000 distinct CDR3 sequences, with around 10% occurring only once. Specimen: whole blood, collected at baseline. These receptors all come from an adult who was a healthcare worker with PCR-confirmed SARS-CoV-2 infection or an uninfected control (not recorded which).

This clonotype was detected many times. V is TRBV4-1 and J is TRBJ2-1; TRBD2 is a possible D gene (6 bases). Trimming stripped 4 bases from V and 2 bases from J, with 12 bases between. The germline gives CDR1 MGHRA, CDR2 YSYEKL. The CDR3 has 15 residues. The CDR3 DNA reads as TGCGCCAGCAGCCCCAGCGGGCGAGCCTACAATGAGCAGTTCTTC. This encodes CASSPSGRAYNEQFF.

This clonotype has a handful of counts. The chain is built from TRBV12-3 or TRBV12-4 and TRBJ2-5; D uncertain. The CDR3 has 13 amino acids. The V gene lost 2 bases and the J gene lost 2 bases, with 6 bases spanning the gap. The CDR3 coding sequence is TGTGCCAGCAGTTTACACTTTCAAGAGACCCAGTACTTC. This translates into CASSLHFQETQYF.

This clonotype was counted between two and nine times. The V call is TRBV7-9, the J call TRBJ2-3; unclear D gene. Germline V gives CDR1 SEHNR, CDR2 FQNEAQ (reference sequence). This CDR3 is built from 15 residues. V lost 1 base and J 0 bases, leaving 8 bases between the germline ends. CDR3 region: CASSLGYGSTDTQYF. CDR3 nucleotide sequence: TGTGCCAGCAGCTTAGGTTACGGGAGCACAGATACGCAGTATTTT.

The genes are TRBV5-1 and TRBJ1-2, with D possibly matching TRBD1 (6 bases). Germline V gene data show CDR1 as SGHRS and CDR2 as YFSETQ. The V and J ends lost 0 bases and 8 bases respectively, with 11 bases between them. The CDR3 length is 13 residues. The CDR3 DNA is TGCGCCAGCAGCTTGGCAGGGGCGGACGGCTACACCTTC. This encodes CASSLAGADGYTF.

This clonotype has a count of ten or more. This chain connects TRBV12-3 or TRBV12-4 to TRBJ2-7, with TRBD1 matching over 9 bases. The junction had 9 bases not matched to a gene; V was cut back by 7 bases and J by 2 bases. The CDR3 runs 15 residues. The CDR3 loop is CASTPGTGYAYEQYF. CDR3 sequence (DNA): TGTGCCAGCACCCCCGGGACAGGGTATGCCTACGAGCAGTACTTC.

The chain is built from TRBV6-6 and TRBJ2-5, with D tentatively TRBD1 or TRBD2 (5 bases each). This CDR3 is 15 amino acids long. Per the germline V gene, CDR1 is MNHNY and CDR2 is SVGAGI (reference sequence). Trimming pared 2 bases from V and 1 base from J, leaving 11 bases between. The CDR3 protein is CASSYTGTIQETQYF. In nucleotides, the CDR3 is TGTGCCAGCAGTTACACGGGGACGATCCAAGAGACCCAGTACTTC.